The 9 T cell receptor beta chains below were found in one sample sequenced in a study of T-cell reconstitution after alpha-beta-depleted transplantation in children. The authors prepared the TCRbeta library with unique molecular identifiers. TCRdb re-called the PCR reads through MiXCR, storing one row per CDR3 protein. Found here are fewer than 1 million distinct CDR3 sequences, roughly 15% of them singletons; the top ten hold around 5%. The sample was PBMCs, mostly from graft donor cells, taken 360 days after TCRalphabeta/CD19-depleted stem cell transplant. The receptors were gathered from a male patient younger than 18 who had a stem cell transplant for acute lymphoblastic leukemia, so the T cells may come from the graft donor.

The CDR3 DNA follows: TGCGCCAGCAGCTCTCCCTGGGCGGGAGGGGCAGATACGCAGTATTTT. Translation gives CASSSPWAGGADTQYF. The chain uses TRBV5-1 and TRBJ2-3; 9 bases fit TRBD2. V lost 3 bases and J lost 4; bases outside the gene matches: 9. The CDR3 has 16 residues. Germline V CDR1 and CDR2: SGHRS, YFSETQ. The whole variable domain, filled in from reference TRBV5-1 and TRBJ2-3, reads KAGVTQTPRYLIKTRGQQVTLSCSPISGHRSVSWYQQTPGQGLQFLFEYFSETQRNKGNFPGRFSGRQFSNSRSEMNVSTLELGDSALYLCASSSPWAGGADTQYFGPGTRLTVL.

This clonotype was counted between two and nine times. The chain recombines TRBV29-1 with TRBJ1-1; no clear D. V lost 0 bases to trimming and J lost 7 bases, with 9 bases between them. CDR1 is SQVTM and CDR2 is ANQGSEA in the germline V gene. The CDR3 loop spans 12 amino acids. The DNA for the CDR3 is TGCAGCGTTGAAGATCGGGCAAATGAAGCTTTCTTT. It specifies CSVEDRANEAFF.

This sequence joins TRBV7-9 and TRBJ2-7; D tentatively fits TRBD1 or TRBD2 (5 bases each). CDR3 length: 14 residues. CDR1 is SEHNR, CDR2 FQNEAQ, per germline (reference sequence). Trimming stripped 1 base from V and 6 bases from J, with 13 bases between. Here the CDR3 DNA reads TGTGCCAGCAGCTTAGTATTGGGGGAACGCGAGCAGTACTTC. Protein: CASSLVLGEREQYF.

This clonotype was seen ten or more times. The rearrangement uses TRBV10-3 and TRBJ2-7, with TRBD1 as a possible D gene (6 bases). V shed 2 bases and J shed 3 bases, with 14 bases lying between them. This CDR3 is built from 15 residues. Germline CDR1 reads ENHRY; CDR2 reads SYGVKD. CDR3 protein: CAISEPTGNHYEQYF. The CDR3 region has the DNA TGTGCCATCAGTGAGCCGACAGGCAACCACTACGAGCAGTACTTC.

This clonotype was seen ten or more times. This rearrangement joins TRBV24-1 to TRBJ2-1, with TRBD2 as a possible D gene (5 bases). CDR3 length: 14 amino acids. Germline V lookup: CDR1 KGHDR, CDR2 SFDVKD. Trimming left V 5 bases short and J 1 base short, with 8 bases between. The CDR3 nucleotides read TGTGCCACCAGTGTTGGAGGTTCCTACAATGAGCAGTTCTTC. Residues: CATSVGGSYNEQFF.

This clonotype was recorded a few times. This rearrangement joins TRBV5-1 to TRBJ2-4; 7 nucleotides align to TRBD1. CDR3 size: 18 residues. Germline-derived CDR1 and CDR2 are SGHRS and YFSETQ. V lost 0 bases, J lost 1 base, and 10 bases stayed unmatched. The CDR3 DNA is TGCGCCAGCAGCTTGGCTGTCGACAGGGTCGGGGCCAAAAACATTCAGTACTTC. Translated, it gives CASSLAVDRVGAKNIQYF.

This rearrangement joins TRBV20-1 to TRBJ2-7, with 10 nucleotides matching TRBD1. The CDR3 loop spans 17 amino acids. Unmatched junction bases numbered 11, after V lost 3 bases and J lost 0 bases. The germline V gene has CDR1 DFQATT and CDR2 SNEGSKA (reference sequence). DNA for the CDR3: TGCAGTGCTAGGGTCCCCGGACAGGGGGGGACCTCCTACGAGCAGTACTTC. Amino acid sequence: CSARVPGQGGTSYEQYF.

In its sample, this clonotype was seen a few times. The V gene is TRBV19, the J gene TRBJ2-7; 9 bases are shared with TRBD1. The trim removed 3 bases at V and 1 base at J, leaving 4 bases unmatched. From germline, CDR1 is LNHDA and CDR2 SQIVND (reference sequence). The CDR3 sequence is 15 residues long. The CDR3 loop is CASSISGQGSYEQYF. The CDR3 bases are TGTGCCAGTAGTATCTCGGGACAGGGATCCTACGAGCAGTACTTC.

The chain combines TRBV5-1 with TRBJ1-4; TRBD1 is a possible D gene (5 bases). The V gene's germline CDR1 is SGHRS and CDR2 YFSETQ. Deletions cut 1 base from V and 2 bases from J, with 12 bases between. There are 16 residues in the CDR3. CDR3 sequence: CASSLLGANTNEKLFF. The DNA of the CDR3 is TGCGCCAGCAGCTTGCTTGGGGCAAATACTAATGAAAAACTGTTTTTT.